This T cell receptor (beta chain) originates from a study of Ad26.COV2.S vaccination and SARS-CoV-2 variants. Study-level results: It was reported that spike-specific CD8+ and CD4+ T cell responses were substantially broad after vaccination. Across vaccine and placebo recipients, the breadth of non-spike TCRs was similar. Using TCR breadth and depth analyses may have led to underestimated total T cell responses. People given the vaccine had a wider spike-specific TCR breadth than placebo recipients did.

Here immunoSEQ multiplex PCR was the method, and the copy in TCRdb shows in-frame clones only, minus some. Among fewer than 55,000 clones listed, around 83% were seen once. Of note for this clone: Its antigen is still unknown.

The junction had 3 bases not matched to a gene; V was cut back by 3 bases and J by 3 bases. This CDR3 is built from 14 residues. Germline V gene sequence: CDR1 LGHDT, CDR2 YNNKEL (reference sequence). The V and J genes are TRBV3-1 (or the pseudogene TRBV3-2) and TRBJ2-3, with TRBD2 matching 7 bases. This TCR derives from a human donor who had recovered from COVID-19. This specimen was peripheral blood, taken after recovery from COVID-19. The CDR3 region is CASSQTSTTDTQYF. In nucleotides, the CDR3 is TGTGCCAGCAGCCAGACTAGCACTACAGATACGCAGTATTTT.